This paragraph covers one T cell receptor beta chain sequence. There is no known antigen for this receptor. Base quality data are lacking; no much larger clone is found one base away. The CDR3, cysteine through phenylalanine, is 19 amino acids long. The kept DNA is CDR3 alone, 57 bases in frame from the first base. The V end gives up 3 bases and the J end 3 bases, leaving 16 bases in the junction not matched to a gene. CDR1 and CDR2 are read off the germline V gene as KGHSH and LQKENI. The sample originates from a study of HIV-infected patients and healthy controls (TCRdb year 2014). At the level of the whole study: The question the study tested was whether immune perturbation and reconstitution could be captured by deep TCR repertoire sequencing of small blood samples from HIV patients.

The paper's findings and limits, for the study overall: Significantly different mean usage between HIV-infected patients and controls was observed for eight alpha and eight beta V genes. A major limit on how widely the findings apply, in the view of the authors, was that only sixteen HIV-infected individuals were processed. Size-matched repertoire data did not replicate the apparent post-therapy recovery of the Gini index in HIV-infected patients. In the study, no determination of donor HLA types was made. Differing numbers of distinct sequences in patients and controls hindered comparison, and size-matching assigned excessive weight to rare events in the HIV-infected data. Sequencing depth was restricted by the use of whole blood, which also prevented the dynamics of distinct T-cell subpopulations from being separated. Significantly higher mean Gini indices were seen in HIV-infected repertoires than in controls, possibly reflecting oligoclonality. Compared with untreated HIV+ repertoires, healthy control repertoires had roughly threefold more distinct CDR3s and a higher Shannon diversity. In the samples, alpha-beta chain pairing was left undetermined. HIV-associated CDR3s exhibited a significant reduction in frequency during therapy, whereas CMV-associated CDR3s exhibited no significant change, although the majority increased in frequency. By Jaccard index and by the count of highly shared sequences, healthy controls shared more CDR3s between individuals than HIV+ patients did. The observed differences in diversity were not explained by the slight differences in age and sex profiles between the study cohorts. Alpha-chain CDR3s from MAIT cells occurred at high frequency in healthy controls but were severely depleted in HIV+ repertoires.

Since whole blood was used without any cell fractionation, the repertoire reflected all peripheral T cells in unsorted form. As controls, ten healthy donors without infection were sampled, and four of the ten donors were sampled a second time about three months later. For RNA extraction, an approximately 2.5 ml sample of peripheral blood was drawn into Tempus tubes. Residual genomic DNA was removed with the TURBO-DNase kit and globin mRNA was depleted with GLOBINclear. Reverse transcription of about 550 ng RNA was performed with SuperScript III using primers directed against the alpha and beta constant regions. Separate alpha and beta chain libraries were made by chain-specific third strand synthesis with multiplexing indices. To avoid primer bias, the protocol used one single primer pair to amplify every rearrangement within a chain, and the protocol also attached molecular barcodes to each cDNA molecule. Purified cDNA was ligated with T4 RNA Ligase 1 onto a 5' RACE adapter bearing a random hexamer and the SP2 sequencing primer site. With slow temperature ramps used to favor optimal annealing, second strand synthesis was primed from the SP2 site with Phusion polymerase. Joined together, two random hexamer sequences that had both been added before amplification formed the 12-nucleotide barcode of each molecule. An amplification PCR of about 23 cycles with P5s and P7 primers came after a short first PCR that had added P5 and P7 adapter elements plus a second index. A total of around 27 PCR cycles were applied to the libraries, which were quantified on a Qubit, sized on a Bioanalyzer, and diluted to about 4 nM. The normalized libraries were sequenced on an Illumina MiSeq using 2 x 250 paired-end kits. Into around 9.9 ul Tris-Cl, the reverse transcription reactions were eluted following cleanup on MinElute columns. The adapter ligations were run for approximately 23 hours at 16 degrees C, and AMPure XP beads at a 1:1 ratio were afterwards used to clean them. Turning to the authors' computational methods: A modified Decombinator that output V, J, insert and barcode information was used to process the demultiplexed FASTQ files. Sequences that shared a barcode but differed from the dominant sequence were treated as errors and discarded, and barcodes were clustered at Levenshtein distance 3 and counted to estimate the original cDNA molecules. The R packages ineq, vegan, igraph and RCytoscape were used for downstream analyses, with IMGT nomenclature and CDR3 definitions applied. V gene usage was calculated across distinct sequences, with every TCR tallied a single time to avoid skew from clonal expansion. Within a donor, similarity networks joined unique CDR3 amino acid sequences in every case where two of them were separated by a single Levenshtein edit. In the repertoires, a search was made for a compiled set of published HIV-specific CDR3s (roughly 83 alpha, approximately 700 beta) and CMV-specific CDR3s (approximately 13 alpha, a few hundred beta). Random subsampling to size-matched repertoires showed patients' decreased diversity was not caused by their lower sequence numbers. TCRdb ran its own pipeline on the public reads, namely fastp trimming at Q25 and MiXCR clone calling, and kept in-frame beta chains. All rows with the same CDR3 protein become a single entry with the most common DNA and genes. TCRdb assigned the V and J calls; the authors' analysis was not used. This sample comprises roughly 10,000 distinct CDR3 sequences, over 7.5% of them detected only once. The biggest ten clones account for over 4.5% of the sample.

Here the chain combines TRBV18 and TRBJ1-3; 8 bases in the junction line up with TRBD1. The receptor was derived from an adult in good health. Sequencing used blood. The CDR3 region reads CASSPLSTGQGKSGNTIYF. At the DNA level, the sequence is TGTGCCAGCTCACCCCTTTCGACCGGACAGGGAAAGAGTGGAAACACCATATATTTT.